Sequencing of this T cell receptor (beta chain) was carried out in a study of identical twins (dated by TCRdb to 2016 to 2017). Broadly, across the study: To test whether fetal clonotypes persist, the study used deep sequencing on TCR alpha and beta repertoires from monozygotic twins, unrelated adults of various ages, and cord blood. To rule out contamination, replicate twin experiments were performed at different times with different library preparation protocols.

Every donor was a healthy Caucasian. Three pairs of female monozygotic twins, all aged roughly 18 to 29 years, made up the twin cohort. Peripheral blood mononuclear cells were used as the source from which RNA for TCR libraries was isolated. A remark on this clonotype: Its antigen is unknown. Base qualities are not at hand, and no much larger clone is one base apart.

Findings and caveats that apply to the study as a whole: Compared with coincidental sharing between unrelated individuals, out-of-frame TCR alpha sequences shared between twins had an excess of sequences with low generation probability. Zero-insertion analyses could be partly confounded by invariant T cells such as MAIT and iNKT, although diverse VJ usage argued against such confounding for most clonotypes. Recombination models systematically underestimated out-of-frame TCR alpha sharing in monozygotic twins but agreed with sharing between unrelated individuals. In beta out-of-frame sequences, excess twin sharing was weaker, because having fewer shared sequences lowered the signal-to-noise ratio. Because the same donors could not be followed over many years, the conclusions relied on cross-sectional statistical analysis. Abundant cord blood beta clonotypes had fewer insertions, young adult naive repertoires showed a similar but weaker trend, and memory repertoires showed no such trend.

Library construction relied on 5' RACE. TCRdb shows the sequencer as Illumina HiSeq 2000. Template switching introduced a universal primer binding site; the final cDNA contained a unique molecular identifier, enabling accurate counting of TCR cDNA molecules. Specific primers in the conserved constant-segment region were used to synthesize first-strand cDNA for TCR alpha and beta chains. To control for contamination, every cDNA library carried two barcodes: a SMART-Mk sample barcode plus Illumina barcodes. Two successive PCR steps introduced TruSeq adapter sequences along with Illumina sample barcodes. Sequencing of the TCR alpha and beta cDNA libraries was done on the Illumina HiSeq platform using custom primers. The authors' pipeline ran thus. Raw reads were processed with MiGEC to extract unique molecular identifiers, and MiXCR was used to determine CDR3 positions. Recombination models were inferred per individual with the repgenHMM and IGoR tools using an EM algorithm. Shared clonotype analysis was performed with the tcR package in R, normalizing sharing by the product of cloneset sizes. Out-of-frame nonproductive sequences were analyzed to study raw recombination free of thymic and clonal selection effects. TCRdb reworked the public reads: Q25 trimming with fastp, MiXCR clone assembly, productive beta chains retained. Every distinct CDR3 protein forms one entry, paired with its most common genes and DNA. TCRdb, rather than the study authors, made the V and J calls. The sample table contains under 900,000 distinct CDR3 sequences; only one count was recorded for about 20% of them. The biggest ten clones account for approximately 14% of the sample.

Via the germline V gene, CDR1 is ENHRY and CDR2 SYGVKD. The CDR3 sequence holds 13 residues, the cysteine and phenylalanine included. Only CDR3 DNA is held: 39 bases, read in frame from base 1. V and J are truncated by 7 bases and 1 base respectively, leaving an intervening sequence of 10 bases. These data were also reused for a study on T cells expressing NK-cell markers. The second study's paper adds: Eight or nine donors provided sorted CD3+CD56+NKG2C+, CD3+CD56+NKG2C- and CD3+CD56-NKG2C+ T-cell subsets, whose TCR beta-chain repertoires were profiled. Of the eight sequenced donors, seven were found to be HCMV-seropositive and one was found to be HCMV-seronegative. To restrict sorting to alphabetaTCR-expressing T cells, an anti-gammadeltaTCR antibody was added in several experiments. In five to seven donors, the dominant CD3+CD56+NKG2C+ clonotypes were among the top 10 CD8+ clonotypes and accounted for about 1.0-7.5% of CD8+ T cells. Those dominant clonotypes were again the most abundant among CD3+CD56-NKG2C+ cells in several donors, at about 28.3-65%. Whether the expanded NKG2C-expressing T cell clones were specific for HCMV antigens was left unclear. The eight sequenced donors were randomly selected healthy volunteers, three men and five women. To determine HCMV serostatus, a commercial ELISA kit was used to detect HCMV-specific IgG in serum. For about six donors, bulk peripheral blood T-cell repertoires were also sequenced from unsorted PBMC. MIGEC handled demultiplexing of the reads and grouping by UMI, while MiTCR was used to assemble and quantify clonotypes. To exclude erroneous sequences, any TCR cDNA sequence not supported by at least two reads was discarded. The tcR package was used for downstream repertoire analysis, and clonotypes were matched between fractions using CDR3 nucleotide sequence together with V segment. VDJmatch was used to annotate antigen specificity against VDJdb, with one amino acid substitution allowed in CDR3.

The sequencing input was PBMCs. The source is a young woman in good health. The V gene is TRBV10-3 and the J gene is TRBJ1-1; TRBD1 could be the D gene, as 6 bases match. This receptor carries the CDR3 CAITGQSNTEAFF. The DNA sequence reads TGTGCCATCACCGGACAGTCGAACACTGAAGCTTTCTTT.